The next 20 T cell receptor beta chains were all read from a single sample in a study of cytomegalovirus exposure and HLA in healthy donors. Some clones are missing from TCRdb's copy, which holds only in-frame ones; the method was immunoSEQ multiplex PCR. The repertoire holds under 200,000 clones, with 86% as singletons. Sequencing input: PBMCs. These receptors were collected from a woman between 18 and 29 years old in good health and CMV-seronegative.

The V gene is TRBV2, the J gene TRBJ2-7; the match to TRBD2 covers 7 bases. CDR1 is SNHLY, CDR2 FYNNEI, per germline. This CDR3 spans 14 amino acids. Trimming cost V 4 bases and J 6 bases; bases outside gene matches: 9. The DNA of the CDR3 is TGTGCCAGCAGTGCCGGCCCAAGGGAGGGCGAGCAGTACTTC. It is translated as CASSAGPREGEQYF. The full variable domain, with the rest looked up from reference TRBV2 and TRBJ2-7, is EPEVTQTPSHQVTQMGQEVILRCVPISNHLYFYWYRQILGQKVEFLVSFYNNEISEKSEIFDDQFSVERPDGSNFTLKIRSTKLEDSAMYFCASSAGPREGEQYFGPGTRLTVT.

This chain links TRBV5-8 with TRBJ1-2, with no clear D. Germline V CDR1 and CDR2: SGHTS, YDEGEE. Trimming took off 6 bases at V and 6 bases at J, with 12 bases between the two ends. CDR3 length equals 12 residues. The CDR3 DNA reads TGTGCCAGCAAGGCGGCTGCGGATGGCTACACCTTC. Amino acids: CASKAAADGYTF.

This clone was seen only a few times. The V call is TRBV9, the J call TRBJ2-5; 8 bases agree with TRBD2. Trimming at V came to 4 bases and at J to 5 bases, leaving 7 bases not matched to a gene. Germline CDR1 is SGDLS and CDR2 is YYNGEE. The CDR3 spans 14 residues. Here the CDR3 reads CASSWGGGQETQYF. CDR3 coding DNA: TGTGCCAGCAGCTGGGGCGGGGGGCAGGAGACCCAGTACTTC. Full variable domain (remainder filled in from reference TRBV9 and TRBJ2-5): DSGVTQTPKHLITATGQRVTLRCSPRSGDLSVYWYQQSLDQGLQFLIQYYNGEERAKGNILERFSAQQFPDLHSELNLSSLELGDSALYFCASSWGGGQETQYFGPGTRLLVL.

The chain couples TRBV2 to TRBJ2-7, with TRBD2 matching 8 bases. The CDR3 is 16 residues long. Germline-derived CDR1 and CDR2 are SNHLY and FYNNEI. V lost 3 bases and J lost 5; bases outside the gene matches: 12. CDR3 bases: TGTGCCAGCAGTGAGAGTGAAACGGGAGGGCCCCACGAGCAGTACTTC. Its protein is CASSESETGGPHEQYF. Full variable domain (rest looked up from reference TRBV2 and TRBJ2-7): EPEVTQTPSHQVTQMGQEVILRCVPISNHLYFYWYRQILGQKVEFLVSFYNNEISEKSEIFDDQFSVERPDGSNFTLKIRSTKLEDSAMYFCASSESETGGPHEQYFGPGTRLTVT.

The chain joins TRBV2 to TRBJ1-5; TRBD1 is a possible D gene (6 bases). Between the trimmed V and J ends, which lost 7 bases and 7 bases, there was a span of 14 bases. Germline V gene data show CDR1 as SNHLY and CDR2 as FYNNEI. The CDR3 consists of 13 residues. The CDR3 sequence: CASNLGGGQPQHF. The CDR3 DNA follows: TGTGCCAGCAATCTAGGGGGAGGGCAGCCCCAGCATTTT.

The chain carries TRBV7-8 and TRBJ2-6; D is possibly TRBD2 (6 bases). Germline V gene data show CDR1 as SGHVS and CDR2 as FQNEAQ. Trimming pared 3 bases from V and 13 bases from J, leaving 10 bases between. CDR3 length equals 12 residues. The CDR3 protein is CASSLGLPVLTF. The CDR3 coding sequence is TGTGCCAGCAGCTTGGGACTCCCGGTCCTGACTTTC. Complete variable domain (other parts from reference TRBV7-8 and TRBJ2-6): GAGVSQSPRYKVAKRGQDVALRCDPISGHVSLFWYQQALGQGPEFLTYFQNEAQLDKSGLPSDRFFAERPEGSVSTLKIQRTQQEDSAVYLCASSLGLPVLTFGAGSRLTVL.

The chain combines TRBV5-1 with TRBJ1-5; 7 bases agree with TRBD1. The CDR3 extends over 16 amino acids. Germline V gene lookup returns CDR1 SGHRS and CDR2 YFSETQ. V was pared by 4 bases and J by 0 bases, with 7 bases of the junction left unmatched. The CDR3 loop is CASSPGYRGSNQPQHF. CDR3 DNA: TGCGCCAGCAGCCCCGGCTACAGGGGTAGCAATCAGCCCCAGCATTTT.

This chain uses TRBV5-6 with TRBJ2-7, with TRBD1 identical over 8 bases. V shed 2 bases and J 4 bases; nucleotides not matched to a gene: 11. Germline CDR1 is SGHDT and CDR2 is YYEEEE. This CDR3 has 16 amino acids. The CDR3 bases are TGTGCCAGCAGCTTAAACACCGGGACAGGATATTACGAGCAGTACTTC. It is translated as CASSLNTGTGYYEQYF. Filled out from reference TRBV5-6 and TRBJ2-7, the complete variable domain reads DAGVTQSPTHLIKTRGQQVTLRCSPKSGHDTVSWYQQALGQGPQFIFQYYEEEERQRGNFPDRFSGHQFPNYSSELNVNALLLGDSALYLCASSLNTGTGYYEQYFGPGTRLTVT.

The chain uses TRBV1 and TRBJ1-2; the listed D gene, TRBD1, was not tested against the DNA. TRBV1 is a documented pseudogene. CDR3 length: 15 amino acids. CDR3 sequence reads: CTSSLRQVKSYGYTF. CDR3 DNA: TGCACCAGCAGCCTAAGACAGGTAAAGAGCTATGGCTACACCTTC.

The chain joins TRBV4-3 to TRBJ2-1, with TRBD2 identical over 11 bases. The CDR3 covers 19 residues. Germline V gene data show CDR1 as LGHNA and CDR2 as YSLEER. The V segment lost 1 base and the J segment 4 bases; nucleotides outside the gene matches: 12. CDR3 DNA: TGCGCCAGCAGCCAAGTTAGTATTAGCGGGACTAGCGGTTACAATGAGCAGTTCTTC. It yields the protein CASSQVSISGTSGYNEQFF.

The chain carries TRBV28 and TRBJ1-2; 7 bases fit TRBD1. Germline assignment: CDR1 MDHEN and CDR2 SYDVKM. The CDR3 runs to 14 residues. After removal of 6 bases from V and 3 bases from J, the junction contained 7 bases not matched to a gene. CDR3 coding DNA: TGTGCCAGCAGCTCCCCAGGGGGAGACTATGGCTACACCTTC. Translating it yields CASSSPGGDYGYTF.

This clone was recorded once. This sequence joins TRBV10-3 and TRBJ1-3; D remains ambiguous. V was pared by 7 bases and J by 0 bases, with 10 bases between. The CDR3 consists of 14 residues. Germline V gene data show CDR1 as ENHRY and CDR2 as SYGVKD. This CDR3 is CAINDGDSGNTIYF. The CDR3 DNA reads as TGTGCCATCAACGACGGAGACTCTGGAAACACCATATATTTT.

The rearrangement links TRBV18 to TRBJ2-2, with 7 bases fitting TRBD1. With V trimmed by 3 bases and J by 3 bases, 4 bases remained unmatched. The CDR3 runs 15 residues. Per the germline V gene, CDR1 is KGHSH and CDR2 is LQKENI. CDR3 nucleotides: TGTGCCAGCTCACCGGGACAGAAAGACACCGGGGAGCTGTTTTTT. The encoded protein is CASSPGQKDTGELFF.

To note about this clone: At one end the junction does not follow the germline gene, possibly because of a read error. CDR3 region: CASRFTGDGNEQYF. The CDR3 DNA reads as TGCGCCAGCCGCTTCACAGGAGACGGTAACGAGCAGTACTTC. The V and J genes are TRBV5-1 and TRBJ2-7; a possible D gene is TRBD1 (5 bases). CDR3 length: 14 residues. Germline CDR1 and CDR2: SGHRS and YFSETQ.

This chain links TRBV4-1 with TRBJ1-3; D remains ambiguous. Germline CDR1 reads MGHRA; CDR2 reads YSYEKL. This CDR3 region has 17 residues. The V gene lost 2 bases and the J gene lost 4 bases, with 18 bases spanning the gap. CDR3 sequence: CASSQYPSGNEGNTIYF. The CDR3 coding sequence is TGCGCCAGCAGCCAATATCCCTCCGGGAATGAGGGAAACACCATATATTTT.

This chain connects TRBV10-2 to TRBJ2-7; 9 bases fit TRBD1. Germline V gene data show CDR1 as WSHSY and CDR2 as SAAADI. V was pared by 3 bases and J by 1 base, with 25 bases of the junction left unmatched. The CDR3 has 22 amino acids. The CDR3 coding sequence is TGCGCCAGCAGTGAAATCCCCATCGACCGGGACAGGGACTCGACATGGTCCTACGAGCAGTACTTC. Translation gives CASSEIPIDRDRDSTWSYEQYF.

The rearrangement links TRBV6-4 to TRBJ1-1; D ambiguous. CDR1 and CDR2 (germline): MRHNA, SNTAGT. CDR3 length equals 14 residues. Trimming shortened V by 2 bases and J by 11 bases, and 18 bases separated the two germline ends. The CDR3 bases are TGTGCCAGCAGTGACGAGGGTGCCGGGCGGCCGGCTTTCTTT. Translating it yields CASSDEGAGRPAFF.

The genes are TRBV19 and TRBJ2-7; 9 nucleotides line up with TRBD1. The CDR3 runs 18 residues. J was trimmed by 5 bases and V by 3 bases; bases with no gene match: 17. Per the germline V gene, CDR1 is LNHDA and CDR2 is SQIVND (reference sequence). The CDR3 loop reads CASSILAPPGQGSHEQYF. The CDR3 DNA reads as TGTGCCAGTAGTATTCTCGCCCCACCGGGACAGGGATCCCACGAGCAGTACTTC.

This rearrangement joins TRBV5-1 to TRBJ1-1; D is perhaps TRBD1 (5 bases). Trimming took 4 bases from V and 3 from J, leaving 16 bases between them. Germline V lookup: CDR1 SGHRS, CDR2 YFSETQ. CDR3 length equals 15 residues. The CDR3 DNA reads as TGCGCCAGCAGCCCGATGACAGAAACCTACACTGAAGCTTTCTTT. Encoded protein: CASSPMTETYTEAFF.

V is TRBV5-1 and J is TRBJ2-2; no definite D call. With 6 bases removed from V and 1 base from J, the gap between germline ends came to 19 bases. The CDR3 runs to 17 residues. Per germline, CDR1 SGHRS and CDR2 YFSETQ. The CDR3 bases are TGCGCCAGCAATTATCTGGGCCAGAGAATGAACACCGGGGAGCTGTTTTTT. This translates into CASNYLGQRMNTGELFF.